A single T cell receptor (beta chain) is shown here with its context. What it binds is not known. This specimen includes other DNA sequences encoding the same CDR3. The data stem from a study of cytomegalovirus exposure and HLA in healthy donors. Study results and limitations: Later on, a genetic analysis was performed. It linked a missense variant in DCLRE1C with V- and J-gene trimming of TCR beta. It was reported in a later analysis that an Asian-associated ancestry cluster showed fewer N-insertions than the 666-donor mean.

PCR primers comprised 60 Vbeta and 13 Jbeta primers. Method: immunoSEQ multiplex PCR; TCRdb's copy keeps in-frame clones and lacks some. The data show about 160,000 clones, with over 70% seen just once and around 5% held by the top ten. The J segment lost 4 bases and the V segment lost 0 bases, leaving 2 bases of the junction unmatched. This CDR3 is 14 amino acids long. Germline CDR1 and CDR2: SGDLS and YYNGEE. Healthy bone marrow donors made up the donors. Sequences were obtained from PBMCs. The V call is TRBV9, the J call TRBJ1-2; 8 nucleotides agree with TRBD1. The clonotype was recovered from a man aged 25-45 years in good health and CMV-seronegative. This CDR3 is CASSVGTGIYGYTF. The CDR3 nucleotides are TGTGCCAGCAGCGTAGGGACAGGGATCTATGGCTACACCTTC.